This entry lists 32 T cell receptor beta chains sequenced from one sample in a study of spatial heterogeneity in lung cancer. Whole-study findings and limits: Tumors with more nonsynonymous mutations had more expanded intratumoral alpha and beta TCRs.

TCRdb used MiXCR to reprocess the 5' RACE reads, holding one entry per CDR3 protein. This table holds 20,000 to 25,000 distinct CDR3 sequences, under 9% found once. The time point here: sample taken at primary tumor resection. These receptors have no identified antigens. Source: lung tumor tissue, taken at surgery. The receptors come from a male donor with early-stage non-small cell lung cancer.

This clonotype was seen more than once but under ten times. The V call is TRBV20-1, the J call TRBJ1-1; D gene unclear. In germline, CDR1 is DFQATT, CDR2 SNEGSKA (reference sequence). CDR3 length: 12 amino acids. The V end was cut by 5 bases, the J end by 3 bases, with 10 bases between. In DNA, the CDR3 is TGCAGTGCTCCTCTGCAGTACACTGAAGCTTTCTTT. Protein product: CSAPLQYTEAFF.

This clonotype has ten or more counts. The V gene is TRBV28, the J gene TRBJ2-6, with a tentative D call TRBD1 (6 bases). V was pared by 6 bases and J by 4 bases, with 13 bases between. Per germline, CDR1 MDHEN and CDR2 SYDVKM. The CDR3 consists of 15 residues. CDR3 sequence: CASSRGGTGANVLTF. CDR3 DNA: TGTGCCAGCAGCAGGGGTGGGACCGGGGCCAACGTCCTGACTTTC.

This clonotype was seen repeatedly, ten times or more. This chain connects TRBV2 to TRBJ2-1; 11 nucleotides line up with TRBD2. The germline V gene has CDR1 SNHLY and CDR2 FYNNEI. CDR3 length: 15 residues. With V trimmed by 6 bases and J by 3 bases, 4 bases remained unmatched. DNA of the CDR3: TGTGCCAGCAGCGCCGGGACTAGCGGCTACAATGAGCAGTTCTTC. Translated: CASSAGTSGYNEQFF.

The CDR3 nucleotides read TGTGCCAGCAGCCTCAACCGAGGTCTCTATAGCAATCAGCCCCAGCATTTT. This sequence encodes CASSLNRGLYSNQPQHF. The V and J genes are TRBV7-8 and TRBJ1-5; D is unclear. CDR3 size: 17 residues. CDR1 SGHVS and CDR2 FQNEAQ come from the germline V gene. The germline V and J ends were trimmed by 5 bases and 0 bases, with 17 bases remaining between them.

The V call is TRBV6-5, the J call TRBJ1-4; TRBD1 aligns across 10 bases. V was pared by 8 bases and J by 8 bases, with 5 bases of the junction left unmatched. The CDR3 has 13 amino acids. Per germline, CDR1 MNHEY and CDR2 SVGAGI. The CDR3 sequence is CASGTGAGEKLFF. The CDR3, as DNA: TGTGCCAGCGGGACAGGGGCAGGAGAAAAACTGTTTTTT.

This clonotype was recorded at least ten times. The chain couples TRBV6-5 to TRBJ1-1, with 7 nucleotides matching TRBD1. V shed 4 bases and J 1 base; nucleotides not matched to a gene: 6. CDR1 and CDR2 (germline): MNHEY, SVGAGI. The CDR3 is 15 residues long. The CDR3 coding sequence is TGTGCCAGCAGTTCCCCAGGGGGGAGGAACACTGAAGCTTTCTTT. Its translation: CASSSPGGRNTEAFF.

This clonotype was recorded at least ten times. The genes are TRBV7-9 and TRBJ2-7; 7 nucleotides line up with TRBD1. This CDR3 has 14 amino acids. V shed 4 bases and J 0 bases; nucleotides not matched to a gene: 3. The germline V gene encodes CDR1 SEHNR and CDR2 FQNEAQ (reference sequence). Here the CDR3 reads CASSSDRSSYEQYF. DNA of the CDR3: TGTGCCAGCAGCTCGGACAGGTCCTCCTACGAGCAGTACTTC.

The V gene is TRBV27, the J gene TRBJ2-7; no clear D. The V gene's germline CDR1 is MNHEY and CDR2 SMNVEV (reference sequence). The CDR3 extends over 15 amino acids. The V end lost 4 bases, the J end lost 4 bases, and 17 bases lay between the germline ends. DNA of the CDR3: TGTGCCAGCAGTTCCCTGCGTGCCCTCGGGTACGAGCAGTACTTC. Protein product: CASSSLRALGYEQYF.

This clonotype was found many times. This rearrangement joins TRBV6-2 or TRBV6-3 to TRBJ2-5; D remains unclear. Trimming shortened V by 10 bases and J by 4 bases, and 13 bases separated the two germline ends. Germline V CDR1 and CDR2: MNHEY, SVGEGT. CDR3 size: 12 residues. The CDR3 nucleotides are TGTGCCACGTCCGGCGGATCAGAGACCCAGTACTTC. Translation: CATSGGSETQYF.

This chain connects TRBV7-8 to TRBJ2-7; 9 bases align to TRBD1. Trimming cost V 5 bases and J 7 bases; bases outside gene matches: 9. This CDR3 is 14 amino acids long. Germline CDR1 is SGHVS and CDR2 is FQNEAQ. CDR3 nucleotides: TGTGCCAGCAGCGCCCGGGACAGGGCTCGGGAGCAGTACTTC. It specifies CASSARDRAREQYF.

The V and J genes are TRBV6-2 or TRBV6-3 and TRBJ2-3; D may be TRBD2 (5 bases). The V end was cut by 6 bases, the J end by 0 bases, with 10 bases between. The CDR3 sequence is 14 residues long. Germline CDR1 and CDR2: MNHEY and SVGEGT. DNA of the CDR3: TGTGCCAGCAGCCCTAGCCGGAGCACAGATACGCAGTATTTT. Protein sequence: CASSPSRSTDTQYF.

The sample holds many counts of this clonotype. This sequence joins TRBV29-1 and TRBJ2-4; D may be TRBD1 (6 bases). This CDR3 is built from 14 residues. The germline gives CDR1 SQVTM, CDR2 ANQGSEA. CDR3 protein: CRHWTADRKNIQYF. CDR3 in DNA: TGCAGGCACTGGACAGCAGATAGAAAAAACATTCAGTACTTC.

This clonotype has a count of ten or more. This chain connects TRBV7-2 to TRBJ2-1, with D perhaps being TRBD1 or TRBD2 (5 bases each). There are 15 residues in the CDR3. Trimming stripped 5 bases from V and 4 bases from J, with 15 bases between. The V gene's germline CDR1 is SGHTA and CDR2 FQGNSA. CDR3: CASSPQLGVYNEQFF. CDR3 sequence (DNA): TGTGCCAGCAGCCCTCAATTGGGGGTATACAATGAGCAGTTCTTC. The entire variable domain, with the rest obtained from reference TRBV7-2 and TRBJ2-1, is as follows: GAGVSQSPSNKVTEKGKDVELRCDPISGHTALYWYRQSLGQGLEFLIYFQGNSAPDKSGLPSDRFSAERTGGSVSTLTIQRTQQEDSAVYLCASSPQLGVYNEQFFGPGTRLTVL.

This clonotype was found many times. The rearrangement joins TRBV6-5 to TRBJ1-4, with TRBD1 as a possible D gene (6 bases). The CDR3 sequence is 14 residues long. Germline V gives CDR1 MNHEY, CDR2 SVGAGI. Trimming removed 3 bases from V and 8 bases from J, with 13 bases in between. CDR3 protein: CASSYKQGWEKLFF. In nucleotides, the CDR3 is TGTGCCAGCAGTTATAAACAGGGATGGGAAAAACTGTTTTTT.

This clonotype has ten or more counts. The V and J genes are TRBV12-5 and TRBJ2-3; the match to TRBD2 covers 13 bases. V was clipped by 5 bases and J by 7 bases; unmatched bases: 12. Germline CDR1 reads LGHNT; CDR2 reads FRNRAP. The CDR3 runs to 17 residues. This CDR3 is CASGLLAGGVWLNTQYF. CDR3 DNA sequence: TGTGCTAGTGGTCTACTAGCGGGAGGGGTGTGGTTGAATACGCAGTATTTT.

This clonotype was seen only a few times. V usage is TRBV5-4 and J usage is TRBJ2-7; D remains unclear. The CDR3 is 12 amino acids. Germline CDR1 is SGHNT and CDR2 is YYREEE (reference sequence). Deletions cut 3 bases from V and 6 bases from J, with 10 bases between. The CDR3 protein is CASSSYIGEQYF. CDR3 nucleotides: TGTGCCAGCAGCTCGTACATCGGCGAGCAGTACTTC.

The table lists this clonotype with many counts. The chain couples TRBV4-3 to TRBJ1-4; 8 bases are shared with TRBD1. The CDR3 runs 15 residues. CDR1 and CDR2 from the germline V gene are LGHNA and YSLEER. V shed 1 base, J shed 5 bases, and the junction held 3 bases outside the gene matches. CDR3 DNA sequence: TGCGCCAGCAGCCAAGGACAGGGGCCGAATGAAAAACTGTTTTTT. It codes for CASSQGQGPNEKLFF.

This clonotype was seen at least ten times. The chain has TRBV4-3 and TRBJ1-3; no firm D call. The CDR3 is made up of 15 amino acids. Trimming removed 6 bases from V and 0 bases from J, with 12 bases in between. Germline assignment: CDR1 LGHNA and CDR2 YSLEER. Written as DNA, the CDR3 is TGCGCCAGCAGTCAGGAACCGGTCTCTGGAAACACCATATATTTT. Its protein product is CASSQEPVSGNTIYF.

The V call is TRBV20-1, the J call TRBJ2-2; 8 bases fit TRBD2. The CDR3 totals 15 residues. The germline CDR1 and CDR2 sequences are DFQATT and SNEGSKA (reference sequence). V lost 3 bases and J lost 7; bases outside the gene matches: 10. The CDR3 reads CSARAVDGRDGELFF. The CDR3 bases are TGCAGTGCTAGGGCCGTGGACGGGAGGGACGGGGAGCTGTTTTTT.

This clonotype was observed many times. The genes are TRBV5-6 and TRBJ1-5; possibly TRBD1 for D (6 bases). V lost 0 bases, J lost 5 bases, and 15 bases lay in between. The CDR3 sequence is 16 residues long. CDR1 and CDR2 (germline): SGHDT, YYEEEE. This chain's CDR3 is CASSLGTAQGYQPQHF. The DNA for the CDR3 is TGTGCCAGCAGCTTGGGGACAGCTCAGGGCTATCAGCCCCAGCATTTT.

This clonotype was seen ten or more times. The CDR3 sequence is CARQGLDGGELFF. CDR3 DNA: TGTGCCAGACAGGGGCTCGACGGCGGGGAGCTGTTTTTT. The chain joins TRBV7-2 to TRBJ2-2; TRBD1 matches at 7 bases. Trimming at V came to 9 bases and at J to 7 bases, leaving 8 bases not matched to a gene. The CDR3 contains 13 residues. CDR1 is SGHTA, CDR2 FQGNSA, per germline. The variable domain in full, with the rest retrieved from reference TRBV7-2 and TRBJ2-2, is GAGVSQSPSNKVTEKGKDVELRCDPISGHTALYWYRQSLGQGLEFLIYFQGNSAPDKSGLPSDRFSAERTGGSVSTLTIQRTQQEDSAVYLCARQGLDGGELFFGEGSRLTVL.

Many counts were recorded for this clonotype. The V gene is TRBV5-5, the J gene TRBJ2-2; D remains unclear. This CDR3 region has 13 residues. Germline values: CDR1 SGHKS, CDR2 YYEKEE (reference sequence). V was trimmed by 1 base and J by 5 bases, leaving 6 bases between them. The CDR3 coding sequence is TGTGCCAGCAGCTTGTTCTATACCGGGGAGCTGTTTTTT. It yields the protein CASSLFYTGELFF.

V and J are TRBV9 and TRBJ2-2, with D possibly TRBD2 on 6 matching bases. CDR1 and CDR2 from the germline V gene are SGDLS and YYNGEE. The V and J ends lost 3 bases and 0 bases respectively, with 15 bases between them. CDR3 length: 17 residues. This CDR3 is CASSEPGLTANTGELFF. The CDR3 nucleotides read TGTGCCAGCAGCGAGCCGGGACTTACAGCGAACACCGGGGAGCTGTTTTTT. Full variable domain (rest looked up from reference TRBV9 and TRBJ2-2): DSGVTQTPKHLITATGQRVTLRCSPRSGDLSVYWYQQSLDQGLQFLIQYYNGEERAKGNILERFSAQQFPDLHSELNLSSLELGDSALYFCASSEPGLTANTGELFFGEGSRLTVL.

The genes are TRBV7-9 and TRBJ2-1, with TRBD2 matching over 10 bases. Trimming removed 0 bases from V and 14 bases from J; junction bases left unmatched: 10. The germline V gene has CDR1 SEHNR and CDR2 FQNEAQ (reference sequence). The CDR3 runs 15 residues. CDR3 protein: CASSLATSSGRREFF. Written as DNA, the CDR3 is TGTGCCAGCAGCTTAGCTACCAGTAGCGGGAGGCGGGAGTTCTTC.

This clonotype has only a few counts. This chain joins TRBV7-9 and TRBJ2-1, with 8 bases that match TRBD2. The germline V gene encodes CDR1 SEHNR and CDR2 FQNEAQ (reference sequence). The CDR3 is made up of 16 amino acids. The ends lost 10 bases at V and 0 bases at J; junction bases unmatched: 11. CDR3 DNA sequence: TGTGCCATTATACTAGCGGACAGCGACTCCTACAATGAGCAGTTCTTC. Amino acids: CAIILADSDSYNEQFF.

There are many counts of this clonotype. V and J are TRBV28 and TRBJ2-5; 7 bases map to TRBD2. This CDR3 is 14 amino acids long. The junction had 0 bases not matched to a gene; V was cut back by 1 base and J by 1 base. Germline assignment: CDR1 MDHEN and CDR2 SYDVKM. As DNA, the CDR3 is TGTGCCAGCAGTTTATCGGGAGGCCAAGAGACCCAGTACTTC. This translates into CASSLSGGQETQYF.

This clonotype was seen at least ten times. This chain's CDR3 is CASSPLLTENTEAFF. The CDR3 DNA follows: TGTGCCAGCAGCCCTCTCCTGACAGAGAACACTGAAGCTTTCTTT. The V and J genes are TRBV4-2 and TRBJ1-1; perhaps TRBD1 as D (5 bases). Trimming removed 4 bases from V and 1 base from J, with 13 bases in between. Germline V gene lookup returns CDR1 LGHNA and CDR2 YNFKEQ. The CDR3 totals 15 residues.

CDR3 sequence: CASSPWVGESNQPQHF. The CDR3 nucleotides read TGTGCCAGTAGCCCCTGGGTCGGAGAGAGCAATCAGCCCCAGCATTTT. The chain carries TRBV19 and TRBJ1-5; no clear D. Germline-derived CDR1 and CDR2 are LNHDA and SQIVND (reference sequence). V lost 6 bases, J lost 1 base, and 16 bases lay in between. This CDR3 region has 16 residues.

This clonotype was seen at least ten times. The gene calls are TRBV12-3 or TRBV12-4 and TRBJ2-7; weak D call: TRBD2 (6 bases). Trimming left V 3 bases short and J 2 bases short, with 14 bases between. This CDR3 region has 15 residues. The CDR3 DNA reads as TGTGCCAGCAGTTTTGGGACTTATGACACCTACGAGCAGTACTTC. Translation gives CASSFGTYDTYEQYF.

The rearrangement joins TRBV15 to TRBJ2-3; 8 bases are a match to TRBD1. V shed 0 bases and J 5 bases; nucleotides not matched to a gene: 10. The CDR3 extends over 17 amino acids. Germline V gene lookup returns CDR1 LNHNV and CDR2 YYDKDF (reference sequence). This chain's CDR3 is CATSRDLRQGAGDTQYF. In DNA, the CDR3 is TGTGCCACCAGCAGAGATCTAAGGCAGGGGGCGGGAGATACGCAGTATTTT.

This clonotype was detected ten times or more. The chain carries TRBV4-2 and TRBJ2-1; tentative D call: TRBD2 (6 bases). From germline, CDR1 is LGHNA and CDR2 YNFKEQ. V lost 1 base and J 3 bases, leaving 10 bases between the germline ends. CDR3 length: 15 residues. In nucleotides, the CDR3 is TGTGCCAGCAGCCAAGTCGGCGGGGTCTACAATGAGCAGTTCTTC. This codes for CASSQVGGVYNEQFF.

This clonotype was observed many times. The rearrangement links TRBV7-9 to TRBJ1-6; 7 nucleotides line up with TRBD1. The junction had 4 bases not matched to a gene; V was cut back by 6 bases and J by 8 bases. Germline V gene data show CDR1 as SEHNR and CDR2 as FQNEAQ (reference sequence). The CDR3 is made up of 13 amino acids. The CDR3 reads CASRAQGYSPLHF. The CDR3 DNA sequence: TGTGCCAGCAGGGCACAGGGGTATTCACCCCTCCACTTT. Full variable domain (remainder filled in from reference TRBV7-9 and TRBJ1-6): DTGVSQNPRHKITKRGQNVTFRCDPISEHNRLYWYRQTLGQGPEFLTYFQNEAQLEKSRLLSDRFSAERPKGSFSTLEIQRTEQGDSAMYLCASRAQGYSPLHFGNGTRLTVT.